This entry concerns a single TCR beta chain. What it binds is not known. PCR amplification relied on 60 Vbeta primers (plus 13 Jbeta primers). Profiled with immunoSEQ multiplex PCR; TCRdb holds only in-frame clones, not every one. The table shows some 190,000 clones, with 80% occurring only once. Trimming cost V 7 bases and J 4 bases, with 3 bases left between them. Germline CDR1 and CDR2: SGDLS and YYNGEE. The CDR3 totals 10 residues. The sample is drawn from a study of cytomegalovirus exposure and HLA in healthy donors. Study findings and constraints: DRB1 showed the most TCR associations and HLA-C the fewest in a later analysis, as rates varied by HLA locus. A later analysis, which compared TCR beta chains of equal frequency, found the HLA-associated ones more clonally expanded.

Sequencing was done on a sample of PBMCs. This receptor was obtained from a girl aged 10 to 17 in good health and CMV-seropositive. The V gene is TRBV9, the J gene TRBJ1-3; D is unclear. CDR3 region: CASGGNTIYF. CDR3 sequence (DNA): TGTGCCAGCGGCGGAAACACCATATATTTT.